The 5 T cell receptor beta chains below were found in one sample sequenced in a study of cytomegalovirus exposure and HLA in healthy donors. PCR employed 60 Vbeta and 13 Jbeta primers. Using immunoSEQ multiplex PCR, the repertoire was profiled, and TCRdb retains in-frame clones only, with some absent. The repertoire holds approximately 110,000 clones, with 60% to 80% as singletons. Specimen: PBMCs. The receptors were gathered from a woman in her 40s in good health and CMV-seropositive.

V usage is TRBV7-8 and J usage is TRBJ1-4; D remains unclear. The CDR3 contains 15 residues. V dropped 5 bases and J dropped 3 bases, with 13 bases sitting between them. The V gene's germline CDR1 is SGHVS and CDR2 FQNEAQ. Written as DNA, the CDR3 is TGTGCCAGCAGCCTACCCCGATTTGCTAATGAAAAACTGTTTTTT. Translating gives CASSLPRFANEKLFF.

The chain employs TRBV5-8 and TRBJ2-5, with TRBD2 identical over 9 bases. Matching the DNA end better, TRBJ2-7 makes the J call doubtful. The CDR3 consists of 14 residues. Germline CDR1 SGHTS, CDR2 YDEGEE. Written as DNA, the CDR3 is TGTGCCAGCAGCCATAGCGGGAGTCTCGACGAGCAGTACTTC. Its protein is CASSHSGSLDEQYF.

The genes are TRBV19 and TRBJ1-4, with D hard to call. CDR1 is LNHDA and CDR2 is SQIVND in the germline V gene (reference sequence). V was trimmed by 0 bases and J by 16 bases, leaving 15 bases between them. The CDR3 covers 13 residues. CDR3 DNA sequence: TGTGCCAGTAGTATAGATGGGGAGGTCAGACAGTTTTTT. It specifies CASSIDGEVRQFF.

The chain joins TRBV27 to TRBJ2-3, with 7 bases lining up with TRBD2. The trim removed 5 bases at V and 0 bases at J, leaving 8 bases unmatched. The CDR3 is 16 residues long. Looked up from germline, CDR1 is MNHEY and CDR2 is SMNVEV (reference sequence). CDR3 sequence: CASSVLAAFSTDTQYF. In DNA, the CDR3 is TGTGCCAGCAGTGTGCTAGCGGCCTTTAGCACAGATACGCAGTATTTT.

J is TRBJ1-2 and V is TRBV20-1, with D maybe TRBD1 (5 bases). CDR1 is DFQATT and CDR2 is SNEGSKA in the germline V gene (reference sequence). This CDR3 spans 11 amino acids. Trimming took off 6 bases at V and 6 bases at J, with 11 bases between the two ends. In DNA form, the CDR3 reads TGCAGTGCCACCGGGACTCATGGCTACACCTTC. Translation gives CSATGTHGYTF.